These 14 T cell receptor beta chains share one sample of origin, sequenced in a study of T-cell reconstitution after alpha-beta-depleted transplantation in children. Construction of the TCRbeta library involved unique molecular identifiers. TCRdb reprocessed the PCR reads with MiXCR, giving one entry per CDR3 protein. The table has about 980,000 distinct CDR3 sequences, roughly 31% seen once. The input for sequencing was PBMCs, mostly from graft donor cells, taken 360 days after TCRalphabeta/CD19-depleted stem cell transplant. The receptors were sampled from a boy in the first two years of life who had a stem cell transplant for SCID, so the T cells may come from the graft donor.

V is TRBV7-7 and J is TRBJ1-4; 8 nucleotides line up with TRBD1. Trimming at V came to 0 bases and at J to 8 bases, leaving 5 bases not matched to a gene. CDR3 size: 15 residues. The germline CDR1 and CDR2 sequences are SSHAT and FNYEAQ (reference sequence). The CDR3 is CASSLAQGAREKLFF. The CDR3 nucleotides read TGTGCCAGCAGCTTAGCGCAGGGGGCCAGAGAAAAACTGTTTTTT.

J is TRBJ2-7 and V is TRBV10-3, with a possible D match to TRBD2 (5 bases). The germline gives CDR1 ENHRY, CDR2 SYGVKD. Deletions cut 10 bases from V and 5 bases from J, with 9 bases between. The CDR3 runs 10 residues. CDR3 DNA: TGTGCCACCGGGGAGAACGAGCAGTACTTC. Protein: CATGENEQYF.

The chain has TRBV29-1 and TRBJ2-7; D gene ambiguous. This CDR3 has 14 residues. Trimming shortened V by 5 bases and J by 0 bases, and 14 bases separated the two germline ends. Looked up from germline, CDR1 is SQVTM and CDR2 is ANQGSEA. CDR3 bases: TGCAGCGTTCGGGCAGCCGCCAACTCCTACGAGCAGTACTTC. Residues: CSVRAAANSYEQYF.

The chain is built from TRBV7-3 and TRBJ2-6; D may be TRBD1 or TRBD2 (5 bases each). The CDR3 extends over 18 amino acids. The germline CDR1 and CDR2 sequences are SGHTA and FQGTGA. Trimming took off 5 bases at V and 0 bases at J, with 17 bases between the two ends. The CDR3 DNA follows: TGTGCCAGCAGCCCAACTGGGGGTATCCCCTCTGGGGCCAACGTCCTGACTTTC. Residues: CASSPTGGIPSGANVLTF.

This clonotype has at least ten counts. V usage is TRBV6-1 and J usage is TRBJ1-5, with 9 bases that match TRBD1. This CDR3 comprises 15 residues. Trimming at V came to 6 bases and at J to 6 bases, leaving 9 bases not matched to a gene. CDR1 is MNHNS and CDR2 is SASEGT in the germline V gene. The CDR3 DNA reads as TGTGCCAGCAGCCCCCAGGGACAGGGCATTCAGCCCCAGCATTTT. Its protein product is CASSPQGQGIQPQHF.

This chain links TRBV6-5 with TRBJ2-7; the match to TRBD2 covers 7 bases. Per the germline V gene, CDR1 is MNHEY and CDR2 is SVGAGI. V lost 4 bases, J lost 2 bases, and 11 bases stayed unmatched. The CDR3 contains 16 residues. CDR3 nucleotide sequence: TGTGCCAGCAGTTCACCGTGGGGCGGGGGTACCTACGAGCAGTACTTC. This translates into CASSSPWGGGTYEQYF.

This clonotype was seen a few times. The chain links TRBV6-1 to TRBJ2-4, with D unresolved. The CDR3 is made up of 12 amino acids. V was cut by 1 base and J by 10 bases, with 8 bases left in between. Germline CDR1 and CDR2: MNHNS and SASEGT. The chain's CDR3 is CASSEDRTIQYF. The CDR3 region has the DNA TGTGCCAGCAGTGAAGACCGTACAATTCAGTACTTC.

In its sample, this clonotype was seen a few times. The rearrangement uses TRBV3-1 and TRBJ2-2; D possibly uses TRBD1 or TRBD2 (5 bases each). Per the germline V gene, CDR1 is LGHDT and CDR2 is YNNKEL (reference sequence). Trimming removed 4 bases at V and 1 base at J, with 10 bases between. The CDR3 extends over 15 amino acids. For the CDR3, the DNA is TGTGCCAGCAGCCGGTGGGACCTGAACACCGGGGAGCTGTTTTTT. This sequence encodes CASSRWDLNTGELFF.

This clonotype was detected a few times. V and J are TRBV4-1 and TRBJ2-7; 7 nucleotides line up with TRBD2. This CDR3 has 15 residues. The V and J ends lost 3 bases and 3 bases, in that order; junction bases with no gene match: 8. Germline-derived CDR1 and CDR2 are MGHRA and YSYEKL. The CDR3 spells CASSHLADSLYEQYF. In DNA, the CDR3 is TGCGCCAGCAGCCATCTAGCGGACTCTCTCTACGAGCAGTACTTC.

This clonotype came up a few times. This chain uses TRBV20-1 with TRBJ1-5; a possible D gene is TRBD1 (5 bases). CDR1 DFQATT and CDR2 SNEGSKA come from the germline V gene (reference sequence). This CDR3 is built from 13 residues. V was cut by 4 bases and J by 4 bases, with 11 bases left in between. CDR3 region: CSAKGTANQPQHF. For the CDR3, the DNA is TGCAGTGCTAAAGGGACGGCAAATCAGCCCCAGCATTTT.

This clonotype was picked up many times. This chain connects TRBV6-2 or TRBV6-3 to TRBJ1-5, with 8 bases identical to TRBD1. V shed 6 bases and J 4 bases; nucleotides not matched to a gene: 8. Germline assignment: CDR1 MNHEY and CDR2 SVGEGT. CDR3 length: 15 residues. CDR3 sequence: CASRPSGQVNQPQHF. As DNA, the CDR3 is TGTGCCAGCAGGCCATCGGGACAGGTAAATCAGCCCCAGCATTTT.

This clonotype was recorded at least ten times. The chain employs TRBV2 and TRBJ2-5; weak D call: TRBD2 (5 bases). CDR3 length: 12 residues. Germline V gene sequence: CDR1 SNHLY, CDR2 FYNNEI. Trimming shortened V by 11 bases and J by 7 bases, and 17 bases separated the two germline ends. DNA of the CDR3: TGTGCCGGGAGAGGGTCTTATCGGACCCAGTACTTC. Protein product: CAGRGSYRTQYF.

This chain links TRBV4-1 with TRBJ1-2; D gene ambiguous. The CDR3 covers 15 residues. Germline CDR1 and CDR2: MGHRA and YSYEKL. The germline V and J ends were trimmed by 2 bases and 1 base, with 11 bases remaining between them. The CDR3 loop is CASSQWLSFNYGYTF. The CDR3 DNA reads as TGCGCCAGCAGCCAATGGCTCTCGTTTAACTATGGCTACACCTTC.

The chain joins TRBV18 to TRBJ2-2; 7 bases match TRBD1. V lost 2 bases and J lost 6; bases outside the gene matches: 3. Germline-derived CDR1 and CDR2 are KGHSH and LQKENI. CDR3 length: 14 residues. The CDR3 spells CASSPGTAAGELFF. In DNA, the CDR3 is TGTGCCAGCTCACCAGGGACAGCGGCCGGGGAGCTGTTTTTT.